A single sample gave rise to the 11 T cell receptor beta chains below, sequenced in a study of lymphopenia after photon versus proton radiotherapy. Method: immunoSEQ multiplex PCR; TCRdb's copy keeps in-frame clones and lacks some. The sample consists of approximately 20,000 clones, about nine tenths of them appearing once. The sample here was peripheral blood, taken from a patient treated with proton-based radiotherapy. The receptors derive from a woman in her 70s with pancreatic cancer. Some clones in this sample may be carry-over from other donors' samples.

The chain combines TRBV10-2 with TRBJ2-3, with 8 bases that match TRBD2. V was clipped by 2 bases and J by 3 bases; unmatched bases: 4. Germline V gene sequence: CDR1 WSHSY, CDR2 SAAADI. The CDR3 has 15 amino acids. The CDR3 nucleotides read TGCGCCAGCAGTGAGAGCGGCGGGAGGACAGATACGCAGTATTTT. It encodes CASSESGGRTDTQYF.

V is TRBV5-1 and J is TRBJ2-7; 10 bases match TRBD2. CDR3 length: 16 residues. V gave up 0 bases and J gave up 2 bases; unmatched junction bases: 5. CDR1 SGHRS and CDR2 YFSETQ come from the germline V gene. CDR3 in DNA: TGCGCCAGCAGCTTGGGGGACCTAGCGGGAGCCTACGAGCAGTACTTC. Its protein product is CASSLGDLAGAYEQYF.

V and J are TRBV30 and TRBJ1-1; D gene unclear. CDR1 is GTSNPN, CDR2 SVGIG, per germline (reference sequence). The V end was cut by 3 bases, the J end by 1 base, with 9 bases between. CDR3 length: 13 amino acids. The CDR3: CAWSVSKNTEAFF. In nucleotides, the CDR3 is TGTGCCTGGAGCGTCTCAAAGAACACTGAAGCTTTCTTT.

This chain uses TRBV19 with TRBJ2-7; a weak D match, TRBD2 (6 bases). The germline V gene encodes CDR1 LNHDA and CDR2 SQIVND (reference sequence). This CDR3 has 15 amino acids. The V gene lost 6 bases and the J gene lost 0 bases, with 15 bases spanning the gap. CDR3 nucleotides: TGTGCCAGTAGACCCGGGACTCAGAGCTCCTACGAGCAGTACTTC. This encodes CASRPGTQSSYEQYF.

The table lists this clone with a count of one. V and J are TRBV7-2 and TRBJ2-7; TRBD2 might be the D (5 bases). Germline CDR1 reads SGHTA; CDR2 reads FQGNSA. V was clipped by 2 bases and J by 4 bases, with 9 bases between them. CDR3 length: 13 amino acids. CDR3 loop: CASSLLSVYEQYF. The CDR3 coding sequence is TGTGCCAGCAGCTTACTTAGCGTGTACGAGCAGTACTTC. The variable domain in full, with the rest retrieved from reference TRBV7-2 and TRBJ2-7, is GAGVSQSPSNKVTEKGKDVELRCDPISGHTALYWYRQSLGQGLEFLIYFQGNSAPDKSGLPSDRFSAERTGGSVSTLTIQRTQQEDSAVYLCASSLLSVYEQYFGPGTRLTVT.

V is TRBV28 and J is TRBJ1-2, with D tentatively TRBD1 (5 bases). The length of the CDR3 is 13 residues. Germline-derived CDR1 and CDR2 are MDHEN and SYDVKM. The V end lost 8 bases, the J end lost 4 bases, and 14 bases lay between the germline ends. The CDR3 sequence is CASCGGTIYGYTF. The CDR3 DNA is TGTGCCAGCTGCGGGGGGACCATCTATGGCTACACCTTC.

Only a few counts were recorded for this clone. This chain joins TRBV6-5 and TRBJ1-5, with D unclear. This CDR3 region has 13 residues. V gave up 8 bases and J gave up 3 bases, with 11 bases separating them. The V gene's germline CDR1 is MNHEY and CDR2 SVGAGI. In DNA, the CDR3 is TGTGCCAGCTGCTTCCCCCCCAATCAGCCCCAGCATTTT. Translated, it gives CASCFPPNQPQHF.

The J gene is TRBJ2-2, the V gene TRBV6-1; tentatively, D is TRBD1 or TRBD2 (5 bases each). The length of the CDR3 is 15 residues. The germline gives CDR1 MNHNS, CDR2 SASEGT. Between the trimmed V and J ends, which lost 6 bases and 4 bases, there was a span of 15 bases. This CDR3 is CASSGTRAGTGELFF. CDR3 sequence (DNA): TGTGCCAGCAGCGGAACCAGGGCGGGCACCGGGGAGCTGTTTTTT.

CDR3 sequence: CAIKRDGATDTQYF. CDR3 nucleotide sequence: TGTGCCATCAAGCGGGACGGGGCCACAGATACGCAGTATTTT. This sequence joins TRBV10-3 and TRBJ2-3, with 7 bases identical to TRBD2. The CDR3 covers 14 residues. The germline CDR1 and CDR2 sequences are ENHRY and SYGVKD. J lost 2 bases, V lost 7 bases, and 6 bases had no gene match.

V usage is TRBV7-6 and J usage is TRBJ1-1; D remains ambiguous. The ends were cut back, 1 base at V and 0 bases at J, with 9 bases in the middle. Germline V lookup: CDR1 SGHVS, CDR2 FNYEAQ. The CDR3 runs 15 residues. The CDR3 DNA reads as TGTGCCAGCAGCTTAGAATCAGAAATGAACACTGAAGCTTTCTTT. Translation: CASSLESEMNTEAFF.

This clone turned up a few times. The chain couples TRBV19 to TRBJ1-3; D possibly corresponds to TRBD1 (6 bases). The V gene's germline CDR1 is LNHDA and CDR2 SQIVND (reference sequence). Between the trimmed V and J ends, which lost 10 bases and 7 bases, there was a span of 14 bases. This CDR3 is 12 amino acids long. The chain's CDR3 is CATITGLNTIYF. Written as DNA, the CDR3 is TGTGCCACTATAACAGGGCTGAACACCATATATTTT. The variable domain in full, with the rest retrieved from reference TRBV19 and TRBJ1-3, is DGGITQSPKYLFRKEGQNVTLSCEQNLNHDAMYWYRQDPGQGLRLIYYSQIVNDFQKGDIAEGYSVSREKKESFPLTVTSAQKNPTAFYLCATITGLNTIYFGEGSWLTVV.